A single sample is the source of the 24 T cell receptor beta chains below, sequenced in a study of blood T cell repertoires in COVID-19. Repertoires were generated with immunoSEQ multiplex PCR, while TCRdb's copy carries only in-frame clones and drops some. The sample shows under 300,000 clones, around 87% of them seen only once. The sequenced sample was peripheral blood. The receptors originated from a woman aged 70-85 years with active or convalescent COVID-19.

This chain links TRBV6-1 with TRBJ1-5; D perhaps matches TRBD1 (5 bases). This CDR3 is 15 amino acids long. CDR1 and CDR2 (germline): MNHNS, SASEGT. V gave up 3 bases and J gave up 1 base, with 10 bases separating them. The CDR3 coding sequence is TGTGCCAGCAGTGATTCCGGGGGAAGCAATCAGCCCCAGCATTTT. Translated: CASSDSGGSNQPQHF.

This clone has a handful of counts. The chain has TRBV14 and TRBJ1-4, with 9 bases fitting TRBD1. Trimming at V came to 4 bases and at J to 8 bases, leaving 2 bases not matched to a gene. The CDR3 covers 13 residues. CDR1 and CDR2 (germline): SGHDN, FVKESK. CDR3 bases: TGTGCCAGCAGCCTTGGGACAGGGGAAAAACTGTTTTTT. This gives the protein CASSLGTGEKLFF.

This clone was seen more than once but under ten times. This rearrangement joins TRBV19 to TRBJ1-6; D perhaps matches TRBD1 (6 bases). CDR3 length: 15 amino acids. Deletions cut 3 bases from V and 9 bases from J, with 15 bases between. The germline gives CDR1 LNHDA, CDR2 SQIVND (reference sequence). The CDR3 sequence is CASSMGIGQTSPLHF. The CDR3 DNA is TGTGCCAGTAGTATGGGAATCGGACAGACTTCACCCCTCCACTTT.

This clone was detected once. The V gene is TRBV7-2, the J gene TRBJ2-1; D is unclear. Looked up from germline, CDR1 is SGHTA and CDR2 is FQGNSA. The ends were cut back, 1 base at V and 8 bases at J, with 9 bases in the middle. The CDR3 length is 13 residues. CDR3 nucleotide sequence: TGTGCCAGCAGCTTAGACAGACCCCATGAGCAGTTCTTC. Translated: CASSLDRPHEQFF.

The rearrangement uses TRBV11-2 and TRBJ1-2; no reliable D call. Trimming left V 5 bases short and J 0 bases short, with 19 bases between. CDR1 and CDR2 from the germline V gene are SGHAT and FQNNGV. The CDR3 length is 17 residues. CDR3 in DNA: TGTGCCAGCAGCCCACGTCCGGGTGCGGGGACTAACTATGGCTACACCTTC. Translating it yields CASSPRPGAGTNYGYTF.

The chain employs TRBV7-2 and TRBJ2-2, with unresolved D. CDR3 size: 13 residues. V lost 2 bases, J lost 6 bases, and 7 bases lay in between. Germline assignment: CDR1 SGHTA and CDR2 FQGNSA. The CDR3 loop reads CASSLRSAGELFF. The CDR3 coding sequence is TGTGCCAGCAGCTTAAGGAGTGCCGGGGAGCTGTTTTTT. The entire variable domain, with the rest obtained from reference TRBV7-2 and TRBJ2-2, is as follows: GAGVSQSPSNKVTEKGKDVELRCDPISGHTALYWYRQSLGQGLEFLIYFQGNSAPDKSGLPSDRFSAERTGGSVSTLTIQRTQQEDSAVYLCASSLRSAGELFFGEGSRLTVL.

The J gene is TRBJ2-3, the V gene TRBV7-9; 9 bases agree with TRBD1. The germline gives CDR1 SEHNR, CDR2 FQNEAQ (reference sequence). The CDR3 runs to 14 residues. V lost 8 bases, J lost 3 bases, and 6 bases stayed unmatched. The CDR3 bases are TGTGCCAGCTTCGGGACAGGGAGGACAGATACGCAGTATTTT. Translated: CASFGTGRTDTQYF.

The CDR3 bases are TGCGCCAGCAGCTTGGCCGGCGAGGCTAACTATGGCTACACCTTC. Protein product: CASSLAGEANYGYTF. The chain carries TRBV5-1 and TRBJ1-2; D ambiguous. Per the germline V gene, CDR1 is SGHRS and CDR2 is YFSETQ. This CDR3 comprises 15 residues. V was trimmed by 0 bases and J by 0 bases, leaving 9 bases between them.

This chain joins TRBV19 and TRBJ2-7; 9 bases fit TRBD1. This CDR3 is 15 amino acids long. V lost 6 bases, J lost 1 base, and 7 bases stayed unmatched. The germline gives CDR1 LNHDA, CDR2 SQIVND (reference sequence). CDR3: CASRGVGTGSYEQYF. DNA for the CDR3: TGTGCCAGTAGAGGGGTGGGGACAGGGTCCTACGAGCAGTACTTC.

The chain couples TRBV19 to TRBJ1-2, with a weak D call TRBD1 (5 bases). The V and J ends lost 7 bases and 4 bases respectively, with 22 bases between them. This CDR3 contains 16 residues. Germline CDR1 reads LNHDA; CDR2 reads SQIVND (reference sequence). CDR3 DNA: TGTGCCAGTATTGGGGGGGGGACCCAGGCGATCTATGGCTACACCTTC. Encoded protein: CASIGGGTQAIYGYTF.

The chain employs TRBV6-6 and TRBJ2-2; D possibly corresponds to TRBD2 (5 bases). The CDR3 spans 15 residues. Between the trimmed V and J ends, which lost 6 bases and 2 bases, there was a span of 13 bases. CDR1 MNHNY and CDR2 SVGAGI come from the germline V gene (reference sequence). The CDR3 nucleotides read TGTGCCAGCAGGCCGGACTCGTCAAACACCGGGGAGCTGTTTTTT. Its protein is CASRPDSSNTGELFF.

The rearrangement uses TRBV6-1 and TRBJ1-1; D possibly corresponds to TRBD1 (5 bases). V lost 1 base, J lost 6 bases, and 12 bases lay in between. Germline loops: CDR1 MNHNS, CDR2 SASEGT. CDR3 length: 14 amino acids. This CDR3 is CASSEGVGAAEAFF. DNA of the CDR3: TGTGCCAGCAGTGAAGGGGTAGGGGCGGCTGAAGCTTTCTTT.

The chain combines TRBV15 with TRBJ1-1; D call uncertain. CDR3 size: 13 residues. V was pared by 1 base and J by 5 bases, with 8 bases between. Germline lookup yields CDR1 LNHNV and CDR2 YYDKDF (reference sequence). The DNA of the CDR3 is TGTGCCACCAGCAGAGTAGTGCGTACTGAAGCTTTCTTT. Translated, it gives CATSRVVRTEAFF.

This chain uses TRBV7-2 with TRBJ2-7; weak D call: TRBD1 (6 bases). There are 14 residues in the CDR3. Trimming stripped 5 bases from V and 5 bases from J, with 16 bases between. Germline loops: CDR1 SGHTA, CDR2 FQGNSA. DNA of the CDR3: TGTGCCAGCAGCCCCGAGGGGGTAAGAAACGAGCAGTACTTC. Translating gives CASSPEGVRNEQYF.

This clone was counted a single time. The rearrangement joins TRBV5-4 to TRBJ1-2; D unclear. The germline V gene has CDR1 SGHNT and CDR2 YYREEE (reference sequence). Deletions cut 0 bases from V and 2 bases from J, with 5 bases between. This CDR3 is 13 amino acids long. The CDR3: CASSLVFNYGYTF. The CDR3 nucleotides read TGTGCCAGCAGCTTGGTATTCAACTATGGCTACACCTTC.

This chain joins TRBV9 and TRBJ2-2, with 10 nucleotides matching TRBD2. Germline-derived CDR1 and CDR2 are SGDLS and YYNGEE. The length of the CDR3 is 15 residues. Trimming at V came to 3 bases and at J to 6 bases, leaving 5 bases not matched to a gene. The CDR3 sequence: CASSGPSGGPGELFF. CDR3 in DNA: TGTGCCAGCAGCGGTCCTAGCGGGGGTCCCGGGGAGCTGTTTTTT.

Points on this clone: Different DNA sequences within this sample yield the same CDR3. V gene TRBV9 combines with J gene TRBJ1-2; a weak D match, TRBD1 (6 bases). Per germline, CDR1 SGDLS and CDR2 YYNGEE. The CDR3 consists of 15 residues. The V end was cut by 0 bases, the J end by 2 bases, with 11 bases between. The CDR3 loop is CASSVVDSSNYGYTF. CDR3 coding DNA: TGTGCCAGCAGCGTAGTGGACAGCTCGAACTATGGCTACACCTTC.

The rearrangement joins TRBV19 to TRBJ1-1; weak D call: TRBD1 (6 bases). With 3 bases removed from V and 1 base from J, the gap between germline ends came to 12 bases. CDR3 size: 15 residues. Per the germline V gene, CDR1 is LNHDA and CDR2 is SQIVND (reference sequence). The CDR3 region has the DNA TGTGCCAGTAGTATTTCACGCAGGGGGAACACTGAAGCTTTCTTT. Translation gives CASSISRRGNTEAFF.

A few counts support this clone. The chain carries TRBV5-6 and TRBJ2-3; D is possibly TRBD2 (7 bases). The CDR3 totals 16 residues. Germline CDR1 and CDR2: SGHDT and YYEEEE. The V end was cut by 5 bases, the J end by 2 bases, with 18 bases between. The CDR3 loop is CASSSGGLINTDTQYF. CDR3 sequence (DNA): TGTGCCAGCAGTTCGGGGGGCCTAATTAACACAGATACGCAGTATTTT.

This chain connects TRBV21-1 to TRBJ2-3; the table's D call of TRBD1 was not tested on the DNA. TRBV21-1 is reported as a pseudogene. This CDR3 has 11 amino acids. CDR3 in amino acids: CAQIYQGSQYF. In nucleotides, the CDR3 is TGTGCCCAAATCTACCAGGGGTCGCAGTATTTT.

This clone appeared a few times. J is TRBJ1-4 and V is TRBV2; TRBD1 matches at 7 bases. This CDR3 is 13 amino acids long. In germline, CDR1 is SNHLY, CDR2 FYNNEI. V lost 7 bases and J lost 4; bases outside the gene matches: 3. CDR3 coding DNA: TGTGCCAGCACCGGACAGGTTAATGAAAAACTGTTTTTT. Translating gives CASTGQVNEKLFF.

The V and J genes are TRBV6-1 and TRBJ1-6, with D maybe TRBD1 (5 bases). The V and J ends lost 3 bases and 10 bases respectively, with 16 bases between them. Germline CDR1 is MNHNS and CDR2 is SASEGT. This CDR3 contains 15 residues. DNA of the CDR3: TGTGCCAGCAGTGAGGGATGGGGGGGGAGATCACCCCTCCACTTT. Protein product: CASSEGWGGRSPLHF.

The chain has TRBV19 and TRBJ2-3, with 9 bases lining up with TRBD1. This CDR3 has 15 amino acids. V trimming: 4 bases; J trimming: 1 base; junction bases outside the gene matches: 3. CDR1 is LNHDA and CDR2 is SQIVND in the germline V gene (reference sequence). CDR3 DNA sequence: TGTGCCAGTAGTAGGACAGGGGCCGGCACAGATACGCAGTATTTT. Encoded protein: CASSRTGAGTDTQYF.

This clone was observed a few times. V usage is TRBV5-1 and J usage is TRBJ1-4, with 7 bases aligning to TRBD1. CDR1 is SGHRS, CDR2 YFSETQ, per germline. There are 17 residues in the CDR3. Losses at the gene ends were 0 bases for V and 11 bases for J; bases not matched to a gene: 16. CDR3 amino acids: CASSLAPARDRDIKLFF. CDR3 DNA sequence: TGCGCCAGCAGCTTGGCCCCGGCCAGGGACAGAGATATTAAACTGTTTTTT.